This TCR beta chain emerged from a study of Graves' ophthalmopathy and Graves' hyperthyroidism. Overall study results and limits: As the model predicted ophthalmopathy progression, it achieved a sensitivity of approximately 65% and a specificity of 72.22%.

TCR beta CDR3 amplification used RNA transcripts. Following a first-round RT-PCR that used HTBI primers, a second-round multiplex PCR was carried out. MiXCR, run by TCRdb on the multiplex PCR reads, gives a single entry per CDR3 protein. The profile covers about 640,000 distinct CDR3 sequences, with 35% to 50% appearing a single time and more than 2.5% taken by the ten largest. In the case of this clonotype: Its specificity is not known. A much larger clone differs from this one at a single base, so this may be a read error.

Ophthalmopathy in the donors was of moderate-to-severe activity, with CAS ≥3, NOSPECS ≥4 and duration under 3 months. The diagnosis was founded upon clinical symptoms, serum thyroxine, TRAb, thyroid ultrasound and orbital computed tomography. Someone took the PBMCs out of approximately 10 ml of fresh peripheral blood. The CDR3 is 14 amino acids. Trimming took 3 bases from V and 0 from J, leaving 9 bases between them. Germline V gene data show CDR1 as SGHRS and CDR2 as YFSETQ. This clonotype was sampled from an adult man with Graves' ophthalmopathy. The V gene is TRBV5-1, the J gene TRBJ1-1; no definite D call. Sequenced input: peripheral blood. As DNA, the CDR3 is TGCGCCAGCAGCTCGTTCGGAATGAACACTGAAGCTTTCTTT. Amino acids: CASSSFGMNTEAFF.